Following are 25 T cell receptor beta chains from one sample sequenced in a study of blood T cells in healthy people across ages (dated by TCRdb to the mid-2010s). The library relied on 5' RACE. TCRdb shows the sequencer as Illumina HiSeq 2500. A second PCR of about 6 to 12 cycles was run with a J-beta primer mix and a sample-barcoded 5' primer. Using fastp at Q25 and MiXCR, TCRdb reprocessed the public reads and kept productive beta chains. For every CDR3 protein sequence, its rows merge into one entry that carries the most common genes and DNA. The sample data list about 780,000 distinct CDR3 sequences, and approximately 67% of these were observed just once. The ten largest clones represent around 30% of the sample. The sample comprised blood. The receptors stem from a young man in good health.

Here the CDR3 reads CASSGTSGGAETQYF. CDR3 bases: TGTGCCAGCAGCGGGACTAGCGGGGGGGCGGAGACCCAGTACTTC. V gene TRBV7-9 combines with J gene TRBJ2-5, with 16 bases lining up with TRBD2. The CDR3 runs 15 residues. CDR1 and CDR2 from the germline V gene are SEHNR and FQNEAQ (reference sequence). V shed 5 bases, J shed 5 bases, and the junction held 2 bases outside the gene matches.

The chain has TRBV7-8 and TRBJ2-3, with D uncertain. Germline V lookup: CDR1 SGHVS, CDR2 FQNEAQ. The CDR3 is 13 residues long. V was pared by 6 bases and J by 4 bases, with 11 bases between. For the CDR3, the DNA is TGTGCCAGCAGGCGAGGCGGCGCAGATACGCAGTATTTT. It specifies CASRRGGADTQYF.

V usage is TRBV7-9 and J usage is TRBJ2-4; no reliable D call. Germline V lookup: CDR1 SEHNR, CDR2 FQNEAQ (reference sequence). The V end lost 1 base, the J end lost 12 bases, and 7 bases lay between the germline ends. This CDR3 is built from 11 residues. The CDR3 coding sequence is TGTGCCAGCAGCTTAGGGGCCAGTCAGTACTTC. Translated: CASSLGASQYF.

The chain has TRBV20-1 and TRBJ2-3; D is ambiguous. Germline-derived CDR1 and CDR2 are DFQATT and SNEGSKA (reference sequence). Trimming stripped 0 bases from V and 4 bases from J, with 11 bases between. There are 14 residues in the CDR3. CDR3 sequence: CSAREYRFADTQYF. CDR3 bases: TGCAGTGCTAGAGAGTACAGATTCGCAGATACGCAGTATTTT.

This chain's CDR3 is CAIGRYYTNQPQHF. CDR3 DNA: TGTGCCATCGGCCGCTACTATACCAATCAGCCCCAGCATTTT. The chain carries TRBV10-3 and TRBJ1-5; D is undetermined. V dropped 8 bases and J dropped 3 bases, with 14 bases sitting between them. Germline V lookup: CDR1 ENHRY, CDR2 SYGVKD. The CDR3 sequence is 14 residues long.

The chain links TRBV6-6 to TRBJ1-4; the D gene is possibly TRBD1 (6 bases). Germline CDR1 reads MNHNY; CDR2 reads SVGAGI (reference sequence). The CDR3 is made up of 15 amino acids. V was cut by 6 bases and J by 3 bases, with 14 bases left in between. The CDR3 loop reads CASSNRTASNEKLFF. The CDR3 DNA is TGTGCCAGCAGCAATAGGACAGCCTCTAATGAAAAACTGTTTTTT.

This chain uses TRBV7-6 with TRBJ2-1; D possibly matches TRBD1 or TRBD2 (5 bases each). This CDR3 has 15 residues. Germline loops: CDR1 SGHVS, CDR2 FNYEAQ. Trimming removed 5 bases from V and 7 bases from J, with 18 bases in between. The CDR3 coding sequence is TGTGCCAGCAGCCGACCCGGGGCCGGCGGGAATGAGCAGTTCTTC. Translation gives CASSRPGAGGNEQFF.

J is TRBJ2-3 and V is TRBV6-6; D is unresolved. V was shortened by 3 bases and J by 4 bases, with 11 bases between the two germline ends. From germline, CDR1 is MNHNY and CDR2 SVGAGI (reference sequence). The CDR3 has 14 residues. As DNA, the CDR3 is TGTGCCAGCAGTTATGCCCTTATCCCAGATACGCAGTATTTT. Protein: CASSYALIPDTQYF.

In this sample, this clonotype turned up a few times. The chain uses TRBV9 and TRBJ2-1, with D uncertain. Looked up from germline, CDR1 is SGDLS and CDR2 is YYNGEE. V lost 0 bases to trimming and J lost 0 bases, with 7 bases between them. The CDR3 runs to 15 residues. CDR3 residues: CASSVEGFSYNEQFF. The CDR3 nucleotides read TGTGCCAGCAGCGTAGAAGGGTTCTCCTACAATGAGCAGTTCTTC. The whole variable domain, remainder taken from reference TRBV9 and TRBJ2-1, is DSGVTQTPKHLITATGQRVTLRCSPRSGDLSVYWYQQSLDQGLQFLIQYYNGEERAKGNILERFSAQQFPDLHSELNLSSLELGDSALYFCASSVEGFSYNEQFFGPGTRLTVL.

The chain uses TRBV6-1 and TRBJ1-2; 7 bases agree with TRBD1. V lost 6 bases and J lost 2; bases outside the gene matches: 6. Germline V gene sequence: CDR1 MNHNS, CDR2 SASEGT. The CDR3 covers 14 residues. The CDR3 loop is CASRNRGSNYGYTF. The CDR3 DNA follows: TGTGCCAGCAGAAACAGGGGATCGAACTATGGCTACACCTTC.

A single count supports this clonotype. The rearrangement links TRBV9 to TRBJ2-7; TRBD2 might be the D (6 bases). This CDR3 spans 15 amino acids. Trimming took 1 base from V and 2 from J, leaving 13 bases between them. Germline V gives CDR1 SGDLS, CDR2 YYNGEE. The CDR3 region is CASSVYGGSAYEQYF. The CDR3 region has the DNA TGTGCCAGCAGCGTATATGGGGGGTCGGCCTACGAGCAGTACTTC.

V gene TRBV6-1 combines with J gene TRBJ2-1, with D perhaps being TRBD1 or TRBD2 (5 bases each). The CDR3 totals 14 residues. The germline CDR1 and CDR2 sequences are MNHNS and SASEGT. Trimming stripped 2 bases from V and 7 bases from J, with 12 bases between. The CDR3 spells CASSELAGWNEQFF. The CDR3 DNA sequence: TGTGCCAGCAGTGAACTAGCAGGGTGGAATGAGCAGTTCTTC.

In DNA, the CDR3 is TGTGCCAGCAGCCAAGCACCAGGTCGCTCCTACGAGCAGTACTTC. It is translated as CASSQAPGRSYEQYF. This chain links TRBV3-1 with TRBJ2-7, with unresolved D. The CDR3 extends over 15 amino acids. In germline, CDR1 is LGHDT, CDR2 YNNKEL (reference sequence). The germline V and J ends were trimmed by 1 base and 0 bases, with 10 bases remaining between them.

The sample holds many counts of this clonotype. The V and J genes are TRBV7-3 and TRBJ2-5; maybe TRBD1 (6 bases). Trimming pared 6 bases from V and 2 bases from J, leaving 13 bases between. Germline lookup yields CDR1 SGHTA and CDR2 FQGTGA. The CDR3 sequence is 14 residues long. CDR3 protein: CASSPQGGQETQYF. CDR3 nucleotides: TGTGCCAGCAGTCCACAGGGTGGGCAAGAGACCCAGTACTTC.

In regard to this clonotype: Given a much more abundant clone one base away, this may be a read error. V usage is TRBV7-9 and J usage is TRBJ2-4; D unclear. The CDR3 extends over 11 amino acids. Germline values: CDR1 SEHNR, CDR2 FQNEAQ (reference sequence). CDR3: CANSPPPILYF. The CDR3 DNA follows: TGTGCCAACAGCCCACCCCCCATACTGTACTTC.

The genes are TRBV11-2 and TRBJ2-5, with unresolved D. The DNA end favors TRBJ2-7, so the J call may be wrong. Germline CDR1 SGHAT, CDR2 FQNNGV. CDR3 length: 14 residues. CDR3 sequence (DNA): TGTGCCAGCAGCGTAAAAGGCGCCCACTACGAGCAGTACTTC. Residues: CASSVKGAHYEQYF.

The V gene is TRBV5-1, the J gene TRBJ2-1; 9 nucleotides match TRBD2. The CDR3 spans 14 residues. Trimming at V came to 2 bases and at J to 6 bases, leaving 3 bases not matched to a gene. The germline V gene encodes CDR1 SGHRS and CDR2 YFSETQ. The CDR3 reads CASSLALAGNEQFF. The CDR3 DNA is TGCGCCAGCAGCTTAGCACTAGCGGGCAATGAGCAGTTCTTC.

CDR3 region: CASSSRDVSGANVLTF. The CDR3 nucleotides are TGTGCCAGCAGCTCACGGGACGTCTCTGGGGCCAACGTCCTGACTTTC. The chain employs TRBV3-1 and TRBJ2-6, with D perhaps matching TRBD1 or TRBD2 (5 bases each). The V end was cut by 5 bases, the J end by 0 bases, with 11 bases between. The CDR3 length is 16 residues. Germline loops: CDR1 LGHDT, CDR2 YNNKEL (reference sequence).

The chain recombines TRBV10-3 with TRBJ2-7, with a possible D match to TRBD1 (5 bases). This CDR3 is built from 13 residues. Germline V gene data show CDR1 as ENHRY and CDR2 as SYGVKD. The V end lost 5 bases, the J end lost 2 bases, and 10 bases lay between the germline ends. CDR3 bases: TGTGCCATCAGTTCGACAGCGCCCTACGAGCAGTACTTC. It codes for CAISSTAPYEQYF.

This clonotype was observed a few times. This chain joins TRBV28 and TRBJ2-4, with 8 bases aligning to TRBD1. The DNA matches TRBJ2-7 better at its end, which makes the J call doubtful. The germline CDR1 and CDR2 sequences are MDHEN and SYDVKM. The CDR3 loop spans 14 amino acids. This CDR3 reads CASSRRTGRYEQYF. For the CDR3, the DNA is TGTGCCAGCAGTCGCAGGACAGGGCGATACGAGCAGTACTTC.

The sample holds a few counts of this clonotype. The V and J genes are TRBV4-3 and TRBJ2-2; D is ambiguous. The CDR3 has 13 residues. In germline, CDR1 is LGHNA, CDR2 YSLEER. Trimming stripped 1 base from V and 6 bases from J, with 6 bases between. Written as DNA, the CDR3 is TGCGCCAGCAGCCAAGTTGGGGCCGGGGAGCTGTTTTTT. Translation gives CASSQVGAGELFF.

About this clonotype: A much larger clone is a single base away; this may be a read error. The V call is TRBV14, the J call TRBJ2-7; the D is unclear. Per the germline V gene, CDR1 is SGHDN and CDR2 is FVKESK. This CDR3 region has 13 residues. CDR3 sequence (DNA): TGTGCCGGCAGCCAAGAAGTGACCTACGAGCAGTACTTC. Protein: CAGSQEVTYEQYF.

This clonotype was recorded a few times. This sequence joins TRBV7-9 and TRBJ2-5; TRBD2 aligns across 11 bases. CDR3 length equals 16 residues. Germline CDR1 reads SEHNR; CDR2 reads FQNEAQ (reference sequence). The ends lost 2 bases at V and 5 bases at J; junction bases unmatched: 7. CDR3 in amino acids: CASSLSTSGDLETQYF. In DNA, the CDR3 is TGTGCCAGCAGCTTATCGACTAGCGGGGACCTGGAGACCCAGTACTTC.

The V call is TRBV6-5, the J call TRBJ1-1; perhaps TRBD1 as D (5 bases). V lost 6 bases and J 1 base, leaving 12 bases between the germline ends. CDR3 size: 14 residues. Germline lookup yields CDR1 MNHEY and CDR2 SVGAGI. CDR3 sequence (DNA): TGTGCCAGCAGATACCGGGGACGGAACACTGAAGCTTTCTTT. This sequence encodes CASRYRGRNTEAFF.

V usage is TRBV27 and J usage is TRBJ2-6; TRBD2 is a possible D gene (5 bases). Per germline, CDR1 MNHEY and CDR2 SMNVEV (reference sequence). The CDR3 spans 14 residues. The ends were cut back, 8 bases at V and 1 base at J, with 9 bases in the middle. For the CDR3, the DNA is TGTGCCAGCCAGGACTTTTCTGGGGCCAACGTCCTGACTTTC. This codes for CASQDFSGANVLTF.